These 2 T cell receptor beta chains share one sample of origin, sequenced in a study of shared clonotypes between healthy human individuals. Sequencing used immunoSEQ multiplex PCR; TCRdb keeps in-frame clones, though not all of them. Of some 800,000 clones listed, around 93% are singletons. Terminally differentiated effector memory CD45RA+ cells were excluded by CCR7 positive selection of CD45RO-negative cells. The sequencing input was naive CD8+ T cells sorted from blood. Every receptor here comes from a man younger than 45 in good health.

This CDR3 reads CASSLGQGFSYEQYF. The CDR3 coding sequence is TGTGCCAGCAGCTTGGGACAGGGCTTCTCCTACGAGCAGTACTTC. The chain recombines TRBV7-6 with TRBJ2-7; 9 bases line up with TRBD1. Unmatched junction bases numbered 3, after V lost 3 bases and J lost 0 bases. The CDR3 covers 15 residues. The germline V gene encodes CDR1 SGHVS and CDR2 FNYEAQ.

CDR3 in DNA: TGTGCCAGCAGCCCTCAAACTCTCTACGAGCAGTACTTC. This codes for CASSPQTLYEQYF. The chain is built from TRBV7-2 and TRBJ2-7; D remains ambiguous. This CDR3 has 13 residues. V gave up 5 bases and J gave up 3 bases, with 11 bases separating them. Germline loops: CDR1 SGHTA, CDR2 FQGNSA. The full variable domain, in which reference TRBV7-2 and TRBJ2-7 provide the parts outside the CDR3, is GAGVSQSPSNKVTEKGKDVELRCDPISGHTALYWYRQSLGQGLEFLIYFQGNSAPDKSGLPSDRFSAERTGGSVSTLTIQRTQQEDSAVYLCASSPQTLYEQYFGPGTRLTVT.